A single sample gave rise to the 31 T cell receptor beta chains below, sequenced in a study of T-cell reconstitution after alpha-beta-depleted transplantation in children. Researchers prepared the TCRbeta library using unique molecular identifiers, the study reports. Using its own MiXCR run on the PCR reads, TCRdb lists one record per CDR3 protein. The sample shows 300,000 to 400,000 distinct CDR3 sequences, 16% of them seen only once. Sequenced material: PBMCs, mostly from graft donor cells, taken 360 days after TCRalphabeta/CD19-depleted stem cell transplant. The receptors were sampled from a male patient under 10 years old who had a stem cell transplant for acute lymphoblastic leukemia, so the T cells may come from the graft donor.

The CDR3 region has the DNA TGCGCCAGCAGCCATGCACTAGGGAACACTGAAGCTTTCTTT. Translated, it gives CASSHALGNTEAFF. The V and J genes are TRBV4-1 and TRBJ1-1, with no clear D. The germline CDR1 and CDR2 sequences are MGHRA and YSYEKL. The CDR3 totals 14 residues. V was pared by 3 bases and J by 1 base, with 9 bases between.

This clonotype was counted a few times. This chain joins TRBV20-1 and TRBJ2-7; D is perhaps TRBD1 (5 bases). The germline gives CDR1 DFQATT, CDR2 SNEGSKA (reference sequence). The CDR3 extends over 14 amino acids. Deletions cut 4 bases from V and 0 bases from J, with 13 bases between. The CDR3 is CSATRAELSYEQYF. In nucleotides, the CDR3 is TGCAGTGCTACCAGGGCGGAGCTCTCCTACGAGCAGTACTTC.

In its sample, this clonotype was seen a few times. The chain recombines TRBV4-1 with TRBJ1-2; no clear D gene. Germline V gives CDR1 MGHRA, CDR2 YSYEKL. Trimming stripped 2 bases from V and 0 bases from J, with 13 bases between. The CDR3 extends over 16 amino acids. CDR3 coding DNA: TGCGCCAGCAGCCAACTGGCAGTAACCTCTAACTATGGCTACACCTTC. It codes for CASSQLAVTSNYGYTF.

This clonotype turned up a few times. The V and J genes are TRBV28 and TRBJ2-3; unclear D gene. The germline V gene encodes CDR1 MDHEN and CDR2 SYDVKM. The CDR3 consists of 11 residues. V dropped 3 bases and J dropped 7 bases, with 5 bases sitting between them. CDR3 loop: CASSFRHTQYF. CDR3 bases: TGTGCCAGCAGTTTTCGCCATACGCAGTATTTT.

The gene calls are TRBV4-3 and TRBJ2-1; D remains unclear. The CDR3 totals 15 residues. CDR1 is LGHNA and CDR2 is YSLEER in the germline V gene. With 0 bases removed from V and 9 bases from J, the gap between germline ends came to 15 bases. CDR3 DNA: TGCGCCAGCAGCCAAGATTCCTGGGCAGTTAGTGAGCAGTTCTTC. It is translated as CASSQDSWAVSEQFF.

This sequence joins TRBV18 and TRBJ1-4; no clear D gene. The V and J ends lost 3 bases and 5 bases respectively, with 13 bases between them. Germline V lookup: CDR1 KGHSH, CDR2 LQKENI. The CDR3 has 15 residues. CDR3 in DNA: TGTGCCAGCTCACCCCAACCAGACAAGAATGAAAAACTGTTTTTT. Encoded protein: CASSPQPDKNEKLFF.

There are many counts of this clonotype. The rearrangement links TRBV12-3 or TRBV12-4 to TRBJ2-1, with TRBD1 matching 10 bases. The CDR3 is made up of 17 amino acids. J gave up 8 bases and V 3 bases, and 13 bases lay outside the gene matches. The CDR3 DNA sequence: TGTGCCAGCAGTTTGGGGACGACAGGGGGCCAGGGGGATGAGCAGTTCTTC. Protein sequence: CASSLGTTGGQGDEQFF.

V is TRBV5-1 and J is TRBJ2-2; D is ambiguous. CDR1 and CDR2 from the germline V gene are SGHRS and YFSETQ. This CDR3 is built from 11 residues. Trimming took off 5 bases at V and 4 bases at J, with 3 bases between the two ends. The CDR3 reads CASRSTGELFF. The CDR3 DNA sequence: TGCGCCAGCAGATCCACCGGGGAGCTGTTTTTT.

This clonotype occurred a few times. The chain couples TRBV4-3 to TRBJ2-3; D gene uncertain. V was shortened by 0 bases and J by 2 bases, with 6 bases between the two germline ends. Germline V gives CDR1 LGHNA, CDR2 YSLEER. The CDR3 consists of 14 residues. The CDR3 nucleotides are TGCGCCAGCAGCCAAGATGCCCTCACAGATACGCAGTATTTT. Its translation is CASSQDALTDTQYF.

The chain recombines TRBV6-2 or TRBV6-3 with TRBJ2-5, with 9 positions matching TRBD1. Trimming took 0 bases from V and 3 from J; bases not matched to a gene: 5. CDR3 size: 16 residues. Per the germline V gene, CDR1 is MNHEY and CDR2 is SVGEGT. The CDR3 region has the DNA TGTGCCAGCAGTTACTCGGGACAGGGACCCAAAGAGACCCAGTACTTC. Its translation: CASSYSGQGPKETQYF.

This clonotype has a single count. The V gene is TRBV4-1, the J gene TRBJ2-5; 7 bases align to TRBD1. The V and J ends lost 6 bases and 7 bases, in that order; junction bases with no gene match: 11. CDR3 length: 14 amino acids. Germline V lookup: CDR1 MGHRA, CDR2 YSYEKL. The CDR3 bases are TGCGCCAGCAGGGAACGACAGGGTGTCGGGACCCAGTACTTC. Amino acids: CASRERQGVGTQYF.

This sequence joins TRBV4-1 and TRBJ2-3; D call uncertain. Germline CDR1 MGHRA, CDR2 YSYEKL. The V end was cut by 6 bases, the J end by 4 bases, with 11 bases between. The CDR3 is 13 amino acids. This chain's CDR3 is CASSHTLADTQYF. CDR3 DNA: TGCGCCAGCAGTCACACCCTGGCAGATACGCAGTATTTT.

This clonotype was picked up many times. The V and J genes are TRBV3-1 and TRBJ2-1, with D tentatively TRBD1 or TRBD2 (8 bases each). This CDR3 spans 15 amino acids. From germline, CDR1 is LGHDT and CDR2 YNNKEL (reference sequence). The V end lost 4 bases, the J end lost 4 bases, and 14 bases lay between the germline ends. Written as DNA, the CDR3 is TGTGCCAGCAGCCCGGGGGGGACAGGATACAATGAGCAGTTCTTC. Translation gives CASSPGGTGYNEQFF.

CDR3 sequence: CSARGGGGGYNEQFF. The CDR3 nucleotides are TGCAGTGCTAGAGGGGGCGGGGGAGGGTACAATGAGCAGTTCTTC. V gene TRBV20-1 combines with J gene TRBJ2-1; 7 nucleotides align to TRBD2. Germline V lookup: CDR1 DFQATT, CDR2 SNEGSKA (reference sequence). The CDR3 has 15 residues. Trimming cost V 1 base and J 4 bases; bases outside gene matches: 7.

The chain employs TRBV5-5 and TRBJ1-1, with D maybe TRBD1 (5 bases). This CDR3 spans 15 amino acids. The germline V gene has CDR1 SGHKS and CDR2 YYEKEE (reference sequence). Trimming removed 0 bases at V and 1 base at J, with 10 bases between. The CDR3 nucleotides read TGTGCCAGCAGCTTGGAGGTCAGGGAGAACACTGAAGCTTTCTTT. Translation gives CASSLEVRENTEAFF.

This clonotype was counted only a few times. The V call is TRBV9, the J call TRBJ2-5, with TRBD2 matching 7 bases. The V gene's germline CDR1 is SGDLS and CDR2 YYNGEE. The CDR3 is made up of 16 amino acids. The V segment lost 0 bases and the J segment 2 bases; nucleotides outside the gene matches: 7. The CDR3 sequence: CASSVAEVRGQETQYF. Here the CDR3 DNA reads TGTGCCAGCAGCGTAGCGGAGGTGCGGGGGCAAGAGACCCAGTACTTC.

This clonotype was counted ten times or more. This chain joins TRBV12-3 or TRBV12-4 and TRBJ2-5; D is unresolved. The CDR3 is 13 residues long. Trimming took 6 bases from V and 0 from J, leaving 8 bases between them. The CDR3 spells CASRQTNQETQYF. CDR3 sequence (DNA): TGTGCCAGCAGACAGACCAACCAAGAGACCCAGTACTTC.

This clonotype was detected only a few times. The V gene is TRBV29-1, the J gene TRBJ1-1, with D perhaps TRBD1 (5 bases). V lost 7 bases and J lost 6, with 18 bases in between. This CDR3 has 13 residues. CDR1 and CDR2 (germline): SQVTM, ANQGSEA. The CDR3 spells CSGSPQGTPEAFF. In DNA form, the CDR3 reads TGCAGCGGCTCCCCGCAGGGTACCCCTGAAGCTTTCTTT.

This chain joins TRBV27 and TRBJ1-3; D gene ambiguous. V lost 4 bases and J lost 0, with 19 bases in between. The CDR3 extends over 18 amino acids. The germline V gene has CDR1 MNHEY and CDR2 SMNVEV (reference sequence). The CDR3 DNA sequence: TGTGCCAGCAGTTATGCTGGGTCACAGATACTCTCTGGAAACACCATATATTTT. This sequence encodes CASSYAGSQILSGNTIYF.

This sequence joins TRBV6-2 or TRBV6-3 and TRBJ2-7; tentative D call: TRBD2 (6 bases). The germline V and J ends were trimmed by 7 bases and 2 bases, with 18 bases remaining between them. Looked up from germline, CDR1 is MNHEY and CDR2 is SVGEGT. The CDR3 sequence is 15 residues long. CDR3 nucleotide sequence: TGTGCCAGCACTCAACCTCCGGGACTGGCCTACGAGCAGTACTTC. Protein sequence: CASTQPPGLAYEQYF.

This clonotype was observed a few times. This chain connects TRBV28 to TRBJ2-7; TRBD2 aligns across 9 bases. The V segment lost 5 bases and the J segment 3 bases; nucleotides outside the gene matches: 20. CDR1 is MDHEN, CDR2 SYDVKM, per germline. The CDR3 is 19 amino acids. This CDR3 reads CASSPLTTTSGTSSYEQYF. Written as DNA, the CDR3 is TGTGCCAGCAGTCCTCTTACGACTACTTCCGGGACTAGCAGCTACGAGCAGTACTTC.

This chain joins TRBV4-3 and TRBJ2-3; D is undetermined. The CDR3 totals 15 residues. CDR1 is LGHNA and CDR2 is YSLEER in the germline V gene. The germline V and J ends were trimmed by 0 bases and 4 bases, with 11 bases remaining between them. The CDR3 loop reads CASSQEVWDSDTQYF. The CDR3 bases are TGCGCCAGCAGCCAAGAGGTATGGGATTCAGATACGCAGTATTTT.

The CDR3 DNA reads as TGTGCCAGCAGCGTAGATAGGACGAATGAGCAGTTCTTC. It specifies CASSVDRTNEQFF. This chain uses TRBV9 with TRBJ2-1; D remains ambiguous. The length of the CDR3 is 13 residues. The ends were cut back, 0 bases at V and 7 bases at J, with 8 bases in the middle. Germline V gene data show CDR1 as SGDLS and CDR2 as YYNGEE.

CDR3 DNA: TGTGCCAGCAGTTCTGGGACCGGGCCTGTATATGGCTACACCTTC. This codes for CASSSGTGPVYGYTF. V usage is TRBV27 and J usage is TRBJ1-2; weak D call: TRBD1 (5 bases). The CDR3 contains 15 residues. V lost 4 bases to trimming and J lost 5 bases, with 17 bases between them. The germline gives CDR1 MNHEY, CDR2 SMNVEV (reference sequence).

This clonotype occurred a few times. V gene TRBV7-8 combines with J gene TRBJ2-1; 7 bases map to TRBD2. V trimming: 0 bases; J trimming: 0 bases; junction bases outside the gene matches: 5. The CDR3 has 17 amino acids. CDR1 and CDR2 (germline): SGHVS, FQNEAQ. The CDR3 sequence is CASSLANGGSSYNEQFF. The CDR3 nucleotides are TGTGCCAGCAGCTTAGCGAACGGCGGGAGCTCCTACAATGAGCAGTTCTTC.

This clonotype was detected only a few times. The CDR3 sequence is CASSLDSFNEKLFF. CDR3 nucleotides: TGCGCCAGCAGCTTGGACTCCTTTAATGAAAAACTGTTTTTT. The genes are TRBV5-1 and TRBJ1-4; D is uncertain. V gave up 0 bases and J gave up 4 bases, with 7 bases separating them. This CDR3 region has 14 residues. The germline CDR1 and CDR2 sequences are SGHRS and YFSETQ.

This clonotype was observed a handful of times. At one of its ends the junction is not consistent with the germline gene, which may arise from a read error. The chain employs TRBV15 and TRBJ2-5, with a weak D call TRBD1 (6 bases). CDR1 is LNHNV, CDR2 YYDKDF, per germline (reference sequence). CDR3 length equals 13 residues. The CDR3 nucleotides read TGTGCCATCAGCCGGGACAAGTGGGAGACCCAGTACTTC. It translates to CAISRDKWETQYF.

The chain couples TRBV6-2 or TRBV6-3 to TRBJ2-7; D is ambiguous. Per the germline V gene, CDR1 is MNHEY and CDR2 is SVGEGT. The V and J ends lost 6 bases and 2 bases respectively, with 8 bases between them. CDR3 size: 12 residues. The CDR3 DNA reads TGTGCCAGCAGCCGATCGGCCTACGAGCAGTACTTC. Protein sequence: CASSRSAYEQYF.

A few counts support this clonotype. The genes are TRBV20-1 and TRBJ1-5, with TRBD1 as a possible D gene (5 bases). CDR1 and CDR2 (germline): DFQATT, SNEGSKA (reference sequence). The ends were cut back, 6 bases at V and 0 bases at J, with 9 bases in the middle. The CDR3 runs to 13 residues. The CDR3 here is CSAGVHSNQPQHF. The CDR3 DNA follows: TGCAGTGCGGGGGTACATAGCAATCAGCCCCAGCATTTT.

The chain's CDR3 is CSANSGGSSLYEQYF. In nucleotides, the CDR3 is TGCAGTGCTAACTCGGGCGGGTCTTCCCTCTACGAGCAGTACTTC. V usage is TRBV20-1 and J usage is TRBJ2-7; D is possibly TRBD2 (5 bases). Trimming cost V 4 bases and J 3 bases, with 19 bases left between them. Looked up from germline, CDR1 is DFQATT and CDR2 is SNEGSKA (reference sequence). CDR3 length: 15 amino acids.

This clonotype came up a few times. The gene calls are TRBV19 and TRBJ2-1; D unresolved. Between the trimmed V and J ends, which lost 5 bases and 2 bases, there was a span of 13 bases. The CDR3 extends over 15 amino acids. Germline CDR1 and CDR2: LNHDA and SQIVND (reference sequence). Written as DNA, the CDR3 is TGTGCCAGTAGTGTAATGGGCGGCACCTACAATGAGCAGTTCTTC. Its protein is CASSVMGGTYNEQFF.